This T cell receptor (beta chain) comes out of a study of blood T cell repertoires in COVID-19. Background on the study: The United States, Italy and Spain provided the acute and convalescent COVID-19 samples. Nucleic acid was either cDNA or gDNA, and it came from T cells, B-cell-depleted T cells, or PBMCs.

A Seattle source enrolled patients during active infection and followed them longitudinally. This CDR3 is built from 16 residues. Deletions cut 0 bases from V and 2 bases from J, with 12 bases between. CDR1 and CDR2 from the germline V gene are SGHKS and YYEKEE (reference sequence). Authors' methods: For nucleated cells, counts were estimated from reference gene primer amplification. Repertoires were generated with immunoSEQ multiplex PCR, while TCRdb's copy carries only in-frame clones and drops some. V and J calls and clone size are those listed in that table; D and trimming were worked out from the DNA. There are approximately 300,000 clones in the sample; about 80% occur only once, and around 14% lies in the top ten.

The sequenced material came from peripheral blood. The gene calls are TRBV5-5 and TRBJ2-1; the D is unclear. The receptor's source is a person between 70 and 80 years old with COVID-19, enrolled during active disease. CDR3 nucleotide sequence: TGTGCCAGCAGCTTGGAATCTCTGTTTCCCTACAATGAGCAGTTCTTC. Protein sequence: CASSLESLFPYNEQFF.